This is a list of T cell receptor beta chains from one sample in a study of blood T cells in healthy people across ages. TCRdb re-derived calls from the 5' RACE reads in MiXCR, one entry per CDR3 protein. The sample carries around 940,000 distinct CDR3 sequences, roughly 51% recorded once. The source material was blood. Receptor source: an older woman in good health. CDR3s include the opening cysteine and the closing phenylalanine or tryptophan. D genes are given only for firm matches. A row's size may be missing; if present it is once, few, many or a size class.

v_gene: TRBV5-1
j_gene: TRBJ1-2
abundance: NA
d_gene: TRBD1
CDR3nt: TGCGTCAGCAGCTTGGGGACAGGGGAAAATCGCTACACCTTC
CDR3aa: CVSSLGTGENRYTF

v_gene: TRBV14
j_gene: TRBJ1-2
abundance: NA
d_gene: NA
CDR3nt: TGTGCCAGCAGCCAAGCACGAGGGTCCTATGGTTACACCTTC
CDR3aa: CASSQARGSYGYTF

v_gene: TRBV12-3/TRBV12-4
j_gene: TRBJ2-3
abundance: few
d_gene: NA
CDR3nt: TGTGCCAGCAGCCAGGCCGGTACGCAGTATTTT
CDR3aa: CASSQAGTQYF

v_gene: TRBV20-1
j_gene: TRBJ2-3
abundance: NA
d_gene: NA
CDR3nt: TGCAGTGCTAGTGGCCTAGCGGATACGCAGTATTTT
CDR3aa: CSASGLADTQYF

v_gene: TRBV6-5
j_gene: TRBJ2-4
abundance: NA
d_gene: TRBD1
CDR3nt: TGTGCCAGCAGTCCGACAGGGGTGACCATTCAGTACTTC
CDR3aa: CASSPTGVTIQYF

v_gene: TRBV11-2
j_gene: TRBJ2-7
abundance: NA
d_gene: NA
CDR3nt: TGTGCCAGCAGCTCCATAGCGAAGCCCTACGAGCAGTACTTC
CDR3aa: CASSSIAKPYEQYF

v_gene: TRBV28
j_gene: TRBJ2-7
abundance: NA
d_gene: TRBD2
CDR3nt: TGTGCCAGCAGTTCGGCCGGGACTAGCGGGAGGGCCCTCATCGACGAGCAGTACTTC
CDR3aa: CASSSAGTSGRALIDEQYF

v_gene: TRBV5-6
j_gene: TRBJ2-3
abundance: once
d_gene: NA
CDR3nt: TGTGCCAGCAGCGGACCCTCAGGCTGTCAGATGCCAGATACGCAGTATTTT
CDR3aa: CASSGPSGCQMPDTQYF

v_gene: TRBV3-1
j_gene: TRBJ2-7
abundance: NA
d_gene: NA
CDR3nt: TGTGCCAGCAGCCGAGATGTCGGGAGTCCCTACGAGCAGTACTTC
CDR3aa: CASSRDVGSPYEQYF

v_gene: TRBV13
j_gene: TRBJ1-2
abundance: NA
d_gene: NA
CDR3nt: TGTGCCAGCAGCTCCTTGGGGACATCTTCCTACTATGGCTACACCTTC
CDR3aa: CASSSLGTSSYYGYTF

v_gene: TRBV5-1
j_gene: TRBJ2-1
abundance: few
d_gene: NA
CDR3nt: TGCGCCAGCAGCTTGATGGGCAATGAGCAGTTCTTC
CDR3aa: CASSLMGNEQFF

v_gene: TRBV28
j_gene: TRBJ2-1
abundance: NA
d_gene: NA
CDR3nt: TGTGCCAGCAGGAGCGGTCTCTCCTACAATGAGCAGTTCTTC
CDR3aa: CASRSGLSYNEQFF

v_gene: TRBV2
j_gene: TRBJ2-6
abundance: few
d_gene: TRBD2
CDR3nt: TGTGCCAGCAACTTCGGGGGGTCTGGGGCCAACGTCCTGACTTTC
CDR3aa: CASNFGGSGANVLTF

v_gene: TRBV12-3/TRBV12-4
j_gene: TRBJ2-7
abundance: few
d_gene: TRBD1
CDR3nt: TGTGCCAGCAGTATACAGGGGCCTACGAGGTACGAGCAGTACTTC
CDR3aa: CASSIQGPTRYEQYF

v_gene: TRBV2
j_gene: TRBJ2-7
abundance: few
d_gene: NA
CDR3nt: TGTGCCAGCAGTGCTTTCCCCGAAAGCTCCTACGAGCAGTACTTC
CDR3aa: CASSAFPESSYEQYF

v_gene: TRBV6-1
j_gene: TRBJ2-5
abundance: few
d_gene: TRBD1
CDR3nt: TGTGCCGGAGACAGGGGGCAACAAGAGACCCAGTACTTC
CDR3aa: CAGDRGQQETQYF

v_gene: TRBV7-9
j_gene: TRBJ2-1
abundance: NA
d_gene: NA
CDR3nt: TGTGCCAGCAGAAATACCCTGAATGAGCAGTTCTTC
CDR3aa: CASRNTLNEQFF

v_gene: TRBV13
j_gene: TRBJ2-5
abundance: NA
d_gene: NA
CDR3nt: TGTGCCAGCAGCTTTATCGCGGGCCCAGAGACCCAGTACTTC
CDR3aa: CASSFIAGPETQYF

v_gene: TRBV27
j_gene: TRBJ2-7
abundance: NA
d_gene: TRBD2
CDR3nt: TGTGCCACGTCACTAGCGGGAGCCTACGAGCAGTACTTC
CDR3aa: CATSLAGAYEQYF

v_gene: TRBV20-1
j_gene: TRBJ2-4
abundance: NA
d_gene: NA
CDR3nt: TGCAGTGCCCGGAGGGGCGACCGCAACATTCAGTACTTC
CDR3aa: CSARRGDRNIQYF

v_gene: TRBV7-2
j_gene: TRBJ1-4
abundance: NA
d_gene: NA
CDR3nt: TGTGCCAGCAGCTGGGGACCGACTAATAGGGAACTGTTTTTT
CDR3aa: CASSWGPTNRELFF

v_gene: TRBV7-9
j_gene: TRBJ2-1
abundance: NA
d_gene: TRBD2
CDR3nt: TGTGCCAGCAGCCCTGGGACTAGCGGGAGACTCAATGAGCAGTTCTTC
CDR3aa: CASSPGTSGRLNEQFF

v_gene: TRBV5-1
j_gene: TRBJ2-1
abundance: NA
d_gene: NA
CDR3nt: TGCGCCAGCATGACTGGTTTCGACGATGAGCAGTTCTTC
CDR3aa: CASMTGFDDEQFF

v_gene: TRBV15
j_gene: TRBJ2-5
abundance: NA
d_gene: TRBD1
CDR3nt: TGTGCCACCAGCGGGGACAGGGTGAGGGAGACCCAGTACTTC
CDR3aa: CATSGDRVRETQYF